Given below is one TCR beta chain in context. The germline V gene encodes CDR1 SQVTM and CDR2 ANQGSEA. The V gene lost 3 bases and the J gene lost 7 bases, with 25 bases spanning the gap. This CDR3 has 18 amino acids. This record comes from a study of blood T cell repertoires in COVID-19. As for the study in general: Material from acute and convalescent COVID-19 was sourced from the United States, Italy and Spain. Sources were T cells, B-cell-depleted T cells, or PBMCs; the material itself was cDNA or gDNA.

In the original workflow: Amplification of reference gene primers provided the estimated nucleated cell counts. Repertoires were generated with immunoSEQ multiplex PCR, while TCRdb's copy carries only in-frame clones and drops some. D and trimming were read from the DNA, whereas the V and J calls and clone size are those reported in that table. The table has tens of thousands of clones, about four fifths seen once. The sequenced sample consisted of peripheral blood. The chain is built from TRBV29-1 and TRBJ1-6, with a possible D match to TRBD1 (6 bases). This receptor was identified in a human donor in a cohort sampled during active COVID-19. The CDR3 loop is CSVDQPQQGPVENSPLHF. The CDR3 DNA reads TGCAGCGTTGATCAGCCCCAGCAGGGGCCTGTAGAGAATTCACCCCTCCACTTT.